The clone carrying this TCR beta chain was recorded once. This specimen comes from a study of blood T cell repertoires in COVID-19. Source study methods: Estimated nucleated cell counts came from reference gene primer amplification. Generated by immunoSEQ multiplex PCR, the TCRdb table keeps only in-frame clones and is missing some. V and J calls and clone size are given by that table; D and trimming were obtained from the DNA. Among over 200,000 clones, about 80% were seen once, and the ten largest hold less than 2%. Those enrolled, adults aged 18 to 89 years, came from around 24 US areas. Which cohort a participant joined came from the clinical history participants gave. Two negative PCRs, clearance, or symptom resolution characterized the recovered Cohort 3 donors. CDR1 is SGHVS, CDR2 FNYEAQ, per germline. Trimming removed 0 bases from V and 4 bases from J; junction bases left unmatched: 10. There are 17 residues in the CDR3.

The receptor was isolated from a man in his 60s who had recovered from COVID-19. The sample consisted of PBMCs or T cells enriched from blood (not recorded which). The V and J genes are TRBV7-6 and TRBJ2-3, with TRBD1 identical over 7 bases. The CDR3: CASSLAARGQGPDTQYF. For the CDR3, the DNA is TGTGCCAGCAGCTTAGCGGCAAGGGGGCAGGGACCAGATACGCAGTATTTT.